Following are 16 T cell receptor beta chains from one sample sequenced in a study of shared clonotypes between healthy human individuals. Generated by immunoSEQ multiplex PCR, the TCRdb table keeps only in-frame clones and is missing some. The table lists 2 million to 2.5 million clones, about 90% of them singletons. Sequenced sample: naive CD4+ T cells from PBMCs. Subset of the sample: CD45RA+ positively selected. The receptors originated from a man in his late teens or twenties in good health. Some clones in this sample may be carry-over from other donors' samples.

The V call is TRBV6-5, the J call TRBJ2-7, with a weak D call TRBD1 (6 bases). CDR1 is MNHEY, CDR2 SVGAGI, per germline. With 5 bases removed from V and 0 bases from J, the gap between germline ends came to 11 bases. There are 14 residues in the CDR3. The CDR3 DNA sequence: TGTGCCAGCAGTGCCAGGGGCCACTCCTACGAGCAGTACTTC. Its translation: CASSARGHSYEQYF.

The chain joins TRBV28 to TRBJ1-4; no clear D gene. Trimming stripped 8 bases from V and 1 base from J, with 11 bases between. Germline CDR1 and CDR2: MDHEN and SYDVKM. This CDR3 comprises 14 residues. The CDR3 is CASCLGLTNEKLFF. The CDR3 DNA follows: TGTGCCAGCTGCCTGGGGTTAACTAATGAAAAACTGTTTTTT. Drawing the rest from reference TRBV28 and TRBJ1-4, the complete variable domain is DVKVTQSSRYLVKRTGEKVFLECVQDMDHENMFWYRQDPGLGLRLIYFSYDVKMKEKGDIPEGYSVSREKKERFSLILESASTNQTSMYLCASCLGLTNEKLFFGSGTQLSVL.

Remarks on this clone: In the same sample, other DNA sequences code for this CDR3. CDR3 residues: CSALLNEQYF. The CDR3 bases are TGCAGTGCCCTCCTAAACGAGCAGTACTTC. The V and J genes are TRBV20-1 and TRBJ2-7; no clear D gene. The ends were cut back, 6 bases at V and 5 bases at J, with 8 bases in the middle. The CDR3 has 10 amino acids. CDR1 is DFQATT, CDR2 SNEGSKA, per germline (reference sequence).

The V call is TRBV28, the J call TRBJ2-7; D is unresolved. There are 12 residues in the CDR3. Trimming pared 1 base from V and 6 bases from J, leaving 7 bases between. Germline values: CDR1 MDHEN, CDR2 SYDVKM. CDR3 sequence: CASSLSLGEQYF. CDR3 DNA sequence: TGTGCCAGCAGTTTATCCCTCGGCGAGCAGTACTTC. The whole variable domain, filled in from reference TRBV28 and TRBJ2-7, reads DVKVTQSSRYLVKRTGEKVFLECVQDMDHENMFWYRQDPGLGLRLIYFSYDVKMKEKGDIPEGYSVSREKKERFSLILESASTNQTSMYLCASSLSLGEQYFGPGTRLTVT.

The CDR3 loop reads CSASEGAAQYF. The CDR3 DNA follows: TGCAGTGCTAGTGAGGGAGCGGCCCAGTACTTC. The chain joins TRBV20-1 to TRBJ2-5, with D maybe TRBD2 (5 bases). CDR3 length equals 11 residues. The germline V gene encodes CDR1 DFQATT and CDR2 SNEGSKA (reference sequence). Deletions cut 3 bases from V and 9 bases from J, with 11 bases between.

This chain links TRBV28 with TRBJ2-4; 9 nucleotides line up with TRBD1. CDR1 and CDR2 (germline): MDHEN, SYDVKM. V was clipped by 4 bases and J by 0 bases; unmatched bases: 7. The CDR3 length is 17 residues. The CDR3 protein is CASSSGQGRLAKNIQYF. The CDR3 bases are TGTGCCAGCAGTTCCGGACAGGGGAGACTAGCCAAAAACATTCAGTACTTC.

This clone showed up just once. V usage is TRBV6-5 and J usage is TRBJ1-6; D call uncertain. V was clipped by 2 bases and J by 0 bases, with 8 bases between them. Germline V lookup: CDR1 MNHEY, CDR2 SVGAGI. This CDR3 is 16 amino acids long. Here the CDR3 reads CASSYGQTSYNSPLHF. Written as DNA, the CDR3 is TGTGCCAGCAGTTACGGCCAAACCTCCTATAATTCACCCCTCCACTTT.

CDR3 residues: CASSLPGDSIPYEQYF. As DNA, the CDR3 is TGTGCCAGCAGCCTACCTGGCGACAGTATCCCCTACGAGCAGTACTTC. The genes are TRBV7-9 and TRBJ2-7, with a tentative D call TRBD1 (5 bases). There are 16 residues in the CDR3. Trimming left V 5 bases short and J 2 bases short, with 19 bases between. The germline V gene has CDR1 SEHNR and CDR2 FQNEAQ (reference sequence). Full variable domain (missing parts from reference TRBV7-9 and TRBJ2-7): DTGVSQNPRHKITKRGQNVTFRCDPISEHNRLYWYRQTLGQGPEFLTYFQNEAQLEKSRLLSDRFSAERPKGSFSTLEIQRTEQGDSAMYLCASSLPGDSIPYEQYFGPGTRLTVT.

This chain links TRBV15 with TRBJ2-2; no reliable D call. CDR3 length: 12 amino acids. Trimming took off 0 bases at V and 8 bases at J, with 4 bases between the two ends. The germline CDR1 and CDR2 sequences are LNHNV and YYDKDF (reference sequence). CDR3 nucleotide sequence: TGTGCCACCAGCAGAGAGCAAGGGGAGCTGTTTTTT. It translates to CATSREQGELFF.

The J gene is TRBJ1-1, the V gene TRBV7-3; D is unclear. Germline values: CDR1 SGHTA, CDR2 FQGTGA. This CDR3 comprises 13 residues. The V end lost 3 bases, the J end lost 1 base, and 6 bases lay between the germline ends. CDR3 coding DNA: TGTGCCAGCAGCTTGAGAAAGAACACTGAAGCTTTCTTT. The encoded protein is CASSLRKNTEAFF.

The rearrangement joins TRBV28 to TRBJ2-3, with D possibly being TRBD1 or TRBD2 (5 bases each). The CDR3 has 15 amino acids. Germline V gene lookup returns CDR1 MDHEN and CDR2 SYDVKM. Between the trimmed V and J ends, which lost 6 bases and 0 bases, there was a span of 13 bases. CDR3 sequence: CASSPGGRSTDTQYF. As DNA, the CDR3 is TGTGCCAGCAGCCCTGGGGGTAGGAGCACAGATACGCAGTATTTT.

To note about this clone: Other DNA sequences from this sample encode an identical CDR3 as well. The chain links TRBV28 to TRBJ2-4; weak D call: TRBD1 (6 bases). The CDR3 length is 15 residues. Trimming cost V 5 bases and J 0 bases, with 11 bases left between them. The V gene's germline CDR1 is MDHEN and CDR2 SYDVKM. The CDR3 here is CASSRTDLAKNIQYF. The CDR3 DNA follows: TGTGCCAGCAGTCGGACAGACCTAGCCAAAAACATTCAGTACTTC.

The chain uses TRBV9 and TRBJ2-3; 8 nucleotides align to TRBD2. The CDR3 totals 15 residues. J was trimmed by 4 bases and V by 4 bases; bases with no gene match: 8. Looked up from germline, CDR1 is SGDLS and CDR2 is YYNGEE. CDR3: CASSPGLGLADTQYF. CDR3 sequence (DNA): TGTGCCAGCAGCCCGGGACTAGGGCTTGCAGATACGCAGTATTTT.

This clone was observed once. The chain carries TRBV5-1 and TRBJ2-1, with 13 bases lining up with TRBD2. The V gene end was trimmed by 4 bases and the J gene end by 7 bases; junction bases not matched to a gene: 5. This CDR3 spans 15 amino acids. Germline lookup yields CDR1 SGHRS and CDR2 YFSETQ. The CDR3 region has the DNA TGCGCCAGCAGCATGACTAGCGGGAGGTTAAATGAGCAGTTCTTC. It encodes CASSMTSGRLNEQFF.

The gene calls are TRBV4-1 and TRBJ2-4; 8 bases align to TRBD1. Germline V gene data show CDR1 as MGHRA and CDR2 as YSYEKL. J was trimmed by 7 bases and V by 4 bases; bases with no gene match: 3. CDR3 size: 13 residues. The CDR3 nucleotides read TGCGCCAGCAGCCCGGACAGGGTCAACATTCAGTACTTC. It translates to CASSPDRVNIQYF.

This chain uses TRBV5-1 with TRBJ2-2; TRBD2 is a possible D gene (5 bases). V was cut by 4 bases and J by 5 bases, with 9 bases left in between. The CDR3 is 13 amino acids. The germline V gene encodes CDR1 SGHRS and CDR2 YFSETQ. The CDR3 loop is CASSAEGTGELFF. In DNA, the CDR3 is TGCGCCAGCAGCGCCGAGGGAACCGGGGAGCTGTTTTTT.